This TCR beta chain was captured by sequencing in a study of cytomegalovirus exposure and HLA in healthy donors. The CDR3 totals 15 residues. Germline loops: CDR1 SNHLY, CDR2 FYNNEI. V lost 4 bases, J lost 4 bases, and 4 bases stayed unmatched. This table comes from immunoSEQ multiplex PCR, and its TCRdb copy is limited to in-frame clones, with some not included. The repertoire holds over 200,000 clones, with 85% to 90% as singletons. Concerning this clone: At the DNA level, this CDR3 is encoded by other sequences in the same sample as well.

The chain employs TRBV2 and TRBJ2-1, with TRBD2 matching over 10 bases. Sequenced material: PBMCs. The receptor was isolated from a woman younger than 35 in good health and CMV-seronegative. CDR3 in DNA: TGTGCCAGCAGTGTTCTAGCGGGAGTATACAATGAGCAGTTCTTC. Protein: CASSVLAGVYNEQFF.